This TCR beta chain was captured in a study of T cells after yellow fever vaccination. Across the study: It was SMART-Seq v4 Ultra Low Input that prepared the fractions with low cell numbers. Study-wide findings and caveats: Clones that expanded after primary vaccination mostly reappeared after the booster (96% CD4, 88% CD8). A weaker secondary response peaked on day 5, the primary on day 15.

TCRdb used MiXCR to reprocess the 5' RACE reads, holding one entry per CDR3 protein. Here the sample spans around 160,000 distinct CDR3 sequences, 5.5% to 7.5% being singletons. A word on this clonotype: The antigen is not known.

The CDR3 covers 14 residues. V lost 4 bases to trimming and J lost 2 bases, with 9 bases between them. From germline, CDR1 is SQVTM and CDR2 ANQGSEA. The sample here was CD4+ T cells sorted from PBMCs, taken less than 6 days after the first yellow fever vaccination. This receptor was obtained from a man aged 18 to 29 who received the YFV17D yellow fever vaccine. This sequence joins TRBV29-1 and TRBJ2-6; D remains unclear. DNA for the CDR3: TGCAGCGTTGGATCCCTTACTGGGGCCAACGTCCTGACTTTC. As protein: CSVGSLTGANVLTF.